The clone carrying this T cell receptor (beta chain) turned up a few times. Its antigen is unidentified. Unique molecular identifiers were in the cDNA, with template-switch universal primer binding. TCRdb processed the 5' RACE reads anew with MiXCR; each CDR3 protein has one entry. The table lists around 530,000 distinct CDR3 sequences, nearly 15% of them singletons, with roughly 0.46% in the top ten. The sample is drawn from a study of identical twins. General study findings and limits: Excess sharing by twins proved weaker in beta out-of-frame sequences.

This same sample was also taken into another study, of yellow fever vaccine responses in identical twins. That paper notes: Reportedly, twins' vaccine T cell responses looked partly convergent and partly personalized.

The sample taken for sequencing was CD4+ T cells sorted from blood. The clonotype comes from a woman in her late teens or twenties in good health.

The CDR3 DNA is TGCGCCAGCAGTGAGTGGACTAGCGGGACCTCCGAGCAGTACTTC. It codes for CASSEWTSGTSEQYF. V is TRBV10-1 and J is TRBJ2-7, with 12 bases identical to TRBD2. The V gene end was trimmed by 1 base and the J gene end by 6 bases; junction bases not matched to a gene: 4. The CDR3 runs to 15 residues. Germline CDR1 and CDR2: WNHNN and SYGVQD (reference sequence).